This TCR beta chain originates from a study of tumor-infiltrating lymphocytes in localized non-small cell lung cancer. The germline CDR1 and CDR2 sequences are MNHNS and SASEGT. The CDR3 covers 16 residues. V dropped 1 base and J dropped 4 bases, with 16 bases sitting between them. Using immunoSEQ multiplex PCR, the repertoire was profiled, and TCRdb retains in-frame clones only, with some absent. The sample comprises some 21,000 clones, approximately 80% of which are singletons, and under 4% rests with the top ten. The TCR sequence derives from a human donor with non-small cell lung cancer. The source material was lung tumor tissue. The chain joins TRBV6-1 to TRBJ1-2, with a possible D match to TRBD1 (6 bases). CDR3 residues: CASSEVITGRSYGYTF. CDR3 sequence (DNA): TGTGCCAGCAGTGAAGTGATAACAGGGCGTAGCTATGGCTACACCTTC.